The entry that follows covers one T cell receptor beta chain sequence. Antigen: not known. CDR1 MDHEN and CDR2 SYDVKM come from the germline V gene. This CDR3 spans 11 amino acids. Between the trimmed V and J ends, which lost 3 bases and 6 bases, there was a span of 6 bases. The donors were part of the approximately 120-subject validation cohort, which stood apart from the roughly 670-subject first cohort. Generated by immunoSEQ multiplex PCR, the TCRdb table keeps only in-frame clones and is missing some. The sample includes around 120,000 clones, approximately 88% of them seen just once. This entry is derived from a study of cytomegalovirus exposure and HLA in healthy donors. At the level of the study: The 130 or so validation repertoires used a platform that matched the one used for the 666 first-cohort repertoires, as a later analysis reported. Study observations and caveats: High sensitivity and specificity were reportedly achieved when the classifier diagnosed cytomegalovirus status. One later analysis, an examination of the 100 to 150 validation repertoires, found that first-cohort TCR clusters tended to co-occur in them.

The sequencing sample was made of PBMCs. The chain has TRBV28 and TRBJ2-7; the D is unclear. This TCR came from a man younger than 35 in good health and CMV-seronegative. The CDR3 coding sequence is TGTGCCAGCAGTTTTAGGAGCGAGCAGTACTTC. Its translation is CASSFRSEQYF.